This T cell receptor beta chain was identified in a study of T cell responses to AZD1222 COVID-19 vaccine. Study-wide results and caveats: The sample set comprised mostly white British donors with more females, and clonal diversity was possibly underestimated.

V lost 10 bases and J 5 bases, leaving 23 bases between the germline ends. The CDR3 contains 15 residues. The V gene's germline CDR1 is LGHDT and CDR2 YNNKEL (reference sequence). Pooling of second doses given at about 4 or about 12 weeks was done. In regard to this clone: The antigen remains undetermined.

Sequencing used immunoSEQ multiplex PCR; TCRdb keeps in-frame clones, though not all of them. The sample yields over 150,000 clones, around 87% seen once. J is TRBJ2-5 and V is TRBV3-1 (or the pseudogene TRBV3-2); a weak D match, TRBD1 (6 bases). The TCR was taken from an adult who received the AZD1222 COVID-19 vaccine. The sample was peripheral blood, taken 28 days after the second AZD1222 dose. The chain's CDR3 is CATSPRRGSGETQYF. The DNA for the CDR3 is TGTGCCACCTCCCCGCGTAGGGGGAGTGGGGAGACCCAGTACTTC.